The clone carrying this TCR beta chain was counted a few times. What it binds is not known. These data come from a study of type 1 regulatory T cells. About the research overall: This in vitro CD4 product, T-allo10, is enriched for Tr1 cells and alloantigen-specific. Whole-study results and caveats: Tr1 cells had a more restricted TCR repertoire than non-Tr1 cells.

TCRdb reprocessed the reads with MiXCR, giving one entry per CDR3 protein. The repertoire holds fewer than 80,000 distinct CDR3 sequences, with roughly 20% as singletons. Germline loops: CDR1 SQVTM, CDR2 ANQGSEA. There are 14 residues in the CDR3. The ends lost 0 bases at V and 7 bases at J; junction bases unmatched: 2. Material for sequencing was cultured type 1 regulatory T (Tr1) cells, either the whole culture or a sorted fraction (not recorded which). V gene TRBV29-1 combines with J gene TRBJ1-4; 10 nucleotides align to TRBD1. This sequence was found in a human donor in good health. The CDR3 sequence: CSVEETGGSEKLFF. CDR3 DNA: TGCAGCGTTGAAGAGACAGGGGGCTCTGAAAAACTGTTTTTT.